This is a list of T cell receptor beta chains from one sample in a study of beta chain features in type 1 diabetes. Using immunoSEQ multiplex PCR, the repertoire was profiled, and TCRdb retains in-frame clones only, with some absent. The data hold 120,000 to 150,000 clones, with 6.9% observed a single time. Specimen: central memory CD4+ T cells from blood. These receptors came from a woman aged 25 to 39 in good health. Both conserved end residues are part of each CDR3. The order of the fields is clone size, J gene, V gene, D gene, CDR3 protein, CDR3 DNA. The D gene is left open where the match is weak. Only some rows state a clone size, as once, few, many or a class for expanded clones.

few TRBJ2-5 TRBV19 TRBD2 CASSADTGTSGEETQYF TGTGCCAGTAGTGCAGATACCGGGACTAGCGGAGAAGAGACCCAGTACTTC
many TRBJ1-2 TRBV28 . CASSPTAYYGYTF TGTGCCAGCAGTCCTACAGCCTACTATGGCTACACCTTC
few TRBJ2-5 TRBV7-2 TRBD2 CASSAGGFQETQYF TGTGCCAGCAGCGCGGGGGGGTTCCAAGAGACCCAGTACTTC
few TRBJ2-2 TRBV29-1 . CSAAGVATNTGELFF TGCAGCGCTGCCGGGGTAGCAACGAACACCGGGGAGCTGTTTTTT
few TRBJ2-6 TRBV28 . CASNLSGANVLTF TGTGCCAGCAACTTGTCGGGGGCCAACGTCCTGACTTTC
many TRBJ2-1 TRBV5-6 TRBD2 CASSLQTSGSYNEQFF TGTGCCAGCAGCTTACAGACTAGCGGCTCCTACAATGAGCAGTTCTTC
. TRBJ2-2 TRBV5-1 . CASSFNSGHTGELFF TGCGCCAGCAGCTTCAATAGCGGACACACCGGGGAGCTGTTTTTT
few TRBJ2-3 TRBV4-2 TRBD2 CASSQEGLAGRNTQYF TGTGCCAGCAGCCAAGAAGGTCTAGCGGGACGGAATACGCAGTATTTT
. TRBJ1-1 TRBV29-1 . CSVCTGGWDTEAFF TGCAGCGTATGTACCGGGGGGTGGGACACTGAAGCTTTCTTT
many TRBJ2-1 TRBV28 TRBD2 CASSSFSGSNYNEQFF TGTGCCAGCAGTTCCTTTAGCGGGAGTAACTACAATGAGCAGTTCTTC
. TRBJ2-7 TRBV5-4 TRBD2 CASSMPGTSGSYEQYF TGTGCCAGCAGCATGCCCGGGACTAGCGGGAGTTACGAGCAGTACTTC
few TRBJ2-7 TRBV11-2 . CASSPTDGGPYEQYF TGTGCCAGCAGCCCTACCGACGGTGGGCCCTACGAGCAGTACTTC
few TRBJ2-1 TRBV5-5 . CASSLERDEQFF TGTGCCAGCAGCTTGGAGAGGGATGAGCAGTTCTTC
few TRBJ1-4 TRBV5-1 . CASSLGDTLNEKLFF TGCGCCAGCAGCTTGGGGGACACTCTAAATGAAAAACTGTTTTTT
few TRBJ1-1 TRBV18 TRBD1 CASSPRGQGAGITEAFF TGTGCCAGCTCACCACGAGGACAGGGCGCGGGGATCACTGAAGCTTTCTTT
few TRBJ2-7 TRBV28 TRBD2 CASSLTGTSFEQYF TGTGCCAGCAGTCTAACCGGGACTAGCTTCGAGCAGTACTTC
. TRBJ1-2 TRBV4-3 . CASSQDSGTRTDGYTF TGCGCCAGCAGCCAAGATTCAGGGACACGGACCGACGGCTACACCTTC
few TRBJ2-7 TRBV13 . CASSLGRGREQYF TGTGCCAGCAGCTTAGGAAGAGGGCGCGAGCAGTACTTC
few TRBJ2-7 TRBV4-2 . CASSQDTGTLHYEQYF TGTGCCAGCAGCCAAGATACCGGGACACTCCACTACGAGCAGTACTTC
. TRBJ2-5 TRBV18 TRBD2 CASSPPGAGVVETQYF TGTGCCAGCTCACCACCGGGAGCGGGAGTCGTGGAGACCCAGTACTTC
few TRBJ1-5 TRBV4-1 . CASSQGQGSNQPQHF TGTGCCAGCAGCCAAGGCCAGGGAAGCAATCAGCCCCAGCATTTT
few TRBJ2-1 TRBV7-2 TRBD2 CASSHPSGRARNEQFF TGTGCCAGCAGCCATCCTAGCGGGAGGGCCAGGAATGAGCAGTTCTTC
few TRBJ1-2 TRBV30 TRBD1 CAWTGQVGYGYTF TGTGCCTGGACCGGACAGGTGGGATATGGCTACACCTTC
few TRBJ2-3 TRBV2 TRBD1 CASSGRQGADTQYF TGTGCCAGCAGTGGTAGACAGGGGGCAGATACGCAGTATTTT
few TRBJ2-7 TRBV5-5 TRBD1 CASSQVTGGTYEQYF TGCGCCAGCAGCCAAGTGACAGGGGGTACCTACGAGCAGTACTTC
few TRBJ2-7 TRBV9 . CASSVGQGTYEQYF TGTGCCAGCAGCGTAGGGCAGGGAACCTACGAGCAGTACTTC
. TRBJ2-7 TRBV7-2 TRBD1 CASSSSRGTGYEQYF TGTGCCAGCAGCTCATCTAGGGGGACAGGGTACGAGCAGTACTTC
. TRBJ2-1 TRBV28 TRBD2 CASSFAGGRNEQFF TGTGCCAGCAGCTTCGCGGGAGGGCGAAATGAGCAGTTCTTC
. TRBJ1-5 TRBV7-3 . CASSLSGGLGQPQHF TGTGCCAGCAGCTTAAGCGGAGGGTTGGGTCAGCCCCAGCATTTT
. TRBJ1-1 TRBV28 . CASRGRGNTEAFF TGTGCCAGCAGGGGCAGGGGCAACACTGAAGCTTTCTTT
few TRBJ1-2 TRBV6-6 . CASRNRVSGYTF TGTGCCAGCAGAAACAGGGTTTCTGGCTACACCTTC
many TRBJ2-1 TRBV10-3 TRBD2 CAISLSSGDYNEQFF TGTGCCATCAGTTTGTCTAGCGGGGACTACAATGAGCAGTTCTTC
. TRBJ2-5 TRBV5-1 TRBD2 CASSSIAGGPREQYF TGCGCCAGCAGCTCGATAGCGGGAGGGCCGAGGGAGCAGTACTTC
. TRBJ2-3 TRBV7-2 . CASSLTGGTDTQYF TGTGCCAGCAGCCTCACAGGAGGCACAGATACGCAGTATTTT
. TRBJ2-2 TRBV5-1 TRBD2 CASSLGVAGSSGELFF TGCGCCAGCAGCCTCGGGGTAGCGGGCTCTTCCGGGGAGCTGTTTTTT
. TRBJ2-7 TRBV25-1 TRBD1 CASSEYATGGSYEQYF TGTGCCAGCAGTGAATATGCTACAGGGGGCTCCTACGAGCAGTACTTC
many TRBJ2-7 TRBV7-2 TRBD1 CASSGGQGYEQYF TGTGCCAGCAGCGGGGGACAGGGCTACGAGCAGTACTTC
few TRBJ2-2 TRBV27 . CASSPYGRGTGELFF TGTGCCAGCAGCCCCTACGGGAGAGGGACCGGGGAGCTGTTTTTT
. TRBJ2-7 TRBV4-1 TRBD1 CASSPTGHQDEQYF TGCGCCAGCAGCCCGACAGGGCATCAGGACGAGCAGTACTTC
. TRBJ1-5 TRBV7-2 . CASTRAGINQPQHF TGTGCCAGCACCAGGGCGGGGATAAATCAGCCCCAGCATTTT
. TRBJ2-1 TRBV19 TRBD2 CASSVSGTSYNEQFF TGTGCCAGTAGTGTTAGCGGGACCTCCTACAATGAGCAGTTCTTC
. TRBJ2-7 TRBV28 TRBD1 CASETGGGSYEQYF TGTGCCAGCGAAACAGGGGGCGGGTCCTACGAGCAGTACTTC
. TRBJ2-1 TRBV5-4 TRBD2 CASSLARGVSYNEQFF TGTGCCAGCAGCTTGGCGCGGGGGGTGTCCTACAATGAGCAGTTCTTC
few TRBJ2-1 TRBV9 TRBD2 CASSVLSGRARNEQFF TGTGCCAGCAGCGTCTTGAGCGGGAGGGCCAGGAATGAGCAGTTCTTC
few TRBJ2-7 TRBV7-2 TRBD1 CASSQEATGNYEQYF TGTGCCAGCAGCCAAGAGGCGACAGGGAACTACGAGCAGTACTTC
few TRBJ2-7 TRBV13 . CASSQRAGFSYEQYF TGTGCCAGCAGTCAAAGAGCGGGTTTCTCCTACGAGCAGTACTTC
few TRBJ2-7 TRBV5-6 . CASSEGQFEQHF TGTGCCAGCAGCGAGGGACAATTTGAGCAGCACTTC
few TRBJ2-7 TRBV28 . CASSFLAGYEQYF TGTGCCAGCAGTTTTCTGGCTGGCTACGAGCAGTACTTC
. TRBJ2-1 TRBV7-2 TRBD2 CASSSGLVEQFF TGTGCCAGCAGCTCAGGACTAGTTGAGCAGTTCTTC
. TRBJ2-7 TRBV28 . CASNGGYASEQYF TGTGCCAGCAATGGGGGGTATGCCTCCGAGCAGTACTTC
. TRBJ1-4 TRBV9 . CASSAGGQRSEKLFF TGTGCCAGCAGCGCCGGAGGACAGCGGAGTGAAAAACTGTTTTTT
. TRBJ2-2 TRBV11-2 . CASSLDQAWELFF TGTGCCAGCAGCTTAGATCAGGCCTGGGAGCTGTTTTTT
. TRBJ2-7 TRBV6-1 TRBD1 CASSEALSSGQGYEQYF TGTGCCAGCAGTGAAGCACTTTCCTCGGGACAGGGCTACGAGCAGTACTTC
few TRBJ2-7 TRBV9 TRBD1 CASSAGTALDYEQYF TGTGCCAGCAGCGCAGGGACAGCGCTGGACTACGAGCAGTACTTC
. TRBJ1-1 TRBV14 TRBD1 CASSPQGAVSNTEAFF TGTGCCAGCAGCCCTCAGGGGGCTGTATCGAACACTGAAGCTTTCTTT
. TRBJ1-5 TRBV6-1 . CASSGIAGFNQPQHF TGTGCCAGCAGTGGAATTGCAGGGTTCAATCAGCCCCAGCATTTT
. TRBJ2-1 TRBV6-1 TRBD2 CASSTSGRAGNEQFF TGTGCCAGCAGTACAAGCGGGAGGGCGGGAAATGAGCAGTTCTTC